Presented here are 14 T cell receptor beta chains from one specimen sequenced in a study of T cell repertoires in cytomegalovirus infection. TCRdb re-analysed the reads in MiXCR, keeping a single row per CDR3 protein. The table has 200,000 to 300,000 distinct CDR3 sequences, 9% to 15% seen once. Material for sequencing was PBMCs. These receptors all come from a human donor in good health (CMV status not recorded). Some clones in this sample may be carry-over from other donors' samples.

The chain uses TRBV20-1 and TRBJ2-1, with 13 positions matching TRBD2. With V trimmed by 5 bases and J by 7 bases, 8 bases remained unmatched. CDR3 size: 15 residues. Germline CDR1 reads DFQATT; CDR2 reads SNEGSKA (reference sequence). The CDR3 region is CSAEPSGLAGNEQFF. CDR3 DNA: TGCAGTGCTGAACCTTCGGGACTAGCGGGAAATGAGCAGTTCTTC.

This clonotype is classed as medium-sized (0.01 to 0.1%). V usage is TRBV7-2 and J usage is TRBJ2-2; D is possibly TRBD1 or TRBD2 (5 bases each). This CDR3 comprises 15 residues. Deletions cut 5 bases from V and 1 base from J, with 11 bases between. Germline V gene data show CDR1 as SGHTA and CDR2 as FQGNSA. CDR3 region: CASSVGRMNTGELFF. The DNA for the CDR3 is TGTGCCAGCAGCGTGGGACGGATGAACACCGGGGAGCTGTTTTTT.

This clonotype has ten or more counts. The V and J genes are TRBV5-1 and TRBJ2-3; D may be TRBD1 (6 bases). The CDR3 consists of 14 residues. Germline V gene data show CDR1 as SGHRS and CDR2 as YFSETQ. The V end was cut by 4 bases, the J end by 9 bases, with 18 bases between. Written as DNA, the CDR3 is TGCGCCAGCAGCCTGAGGACAGTTAGTGACACGCAGTATTTT. Protein: CASSLRTVSDTQYF.

The table lists this clonotype with many counts. The chain combines TRBV5-1 with TRBJ1-1; perhaps TRBD1 as D (6 bases). Looked up from germline, CDR1 is SGHRS and CDR2 is YFSETQ. Trimming pared 6 bases from V and 7 bases from J, leaving 16 bases between. This CDR3 has 13 residues. The CDR3, as DNA: TGCGCCAGCACCTCAGACAGGCGCGATGAAGCTTTCTTT. This encodes CASTSDRRDEAFF.

This rearrangement joins TRBV29-1 to TRBJ2-3; 12 positions agree with TRBD2. Trimming took 4 bases from V and 1 from J; bases not matched to a gene: 6. Looked up from germline, CDR1 is SQVTM and CDR2 is ANQGSEA. The CDR3 is 16 residues long. CDR3 protein: CSVVGASGGGTDTQYF. CDR3 sequence (DNA): TGCAGCGTTGTGGGGGCTAGCGGGGGGGGCACAGATACGCAGTATTTT.

The genes are TRBV20-1 and TRBJ2-1; 8 positions match TRBD2. There are 15 residues in the CDR3. Germline trimming cut 5 bases from V and 6 bases from J; bases unmatched to any gene: 12. Germline values: CDR1 DFQATT, CDR2 SNEGSKA (reference sequence). Written as DNA, the CDR3 is TGCAGTGCTCCCAATTCTCTAGCGGGCGTCAATGAGCAGTTCTTC. Protein product: CSAPNSLAGVNEQFF.

This clonotype was detected a few times. This rearrangement joins TRBV27 to TRBJ1-1; D might be TRBD1 (6 bases). Trimming removed 8 bases at V and 5 bases at J, with 15 bases between. Germline V lookup: CDR1 MNHEY, CDR2 SMNVEV (reference sequence). There are 13 residues in the CDR3. DNA for the CDR3: TGTGCCAGCGCCCGGGGGGCGAGTACTGAAGCTTTCTTT. This sequence encodes CASARGASTEAFF.

This clonotype occurred many times. The chain couples TRBV7-2 to TRBJ1-1; TRBD1 matches at 8 bases. CDR1 and CDR2 (germline): SGHTA, FQGNSA. CDR3 length: 15 residues. J lost 5 bases, V lost 3 bases, and 8 bases had no gene match. In nucleotides, the CDR3 is TGTGCCAGCAGCTTTTCAGGGGGCGTAGGGACTGAAGCTTTCTTT. Amino acid sequence: CASSFSGGVGTEAFF. The complete variable domain, with remaining parts taken from reference TRBV7-2 and TRBJ1-1, reads GAGVSQSPSNKVTEKGKDVELRCDPISGHTALYWYRQSLGQGLEFLIYFQGNSAPDKSGLPSDRFSAERTGGSVSTLTIQRTQQEDSAVYLCASSFSGGVGTEAFFGQGTRLTVV.

The chain has TRBV7-9 and TRBJ2-5; D possibly corresponds to TRBD1 (6 bases). V was trimmed by 3 bases and J by 5 bases, leaving 16 bases between them. This CDR3 is 15 amino acids long. From germline, CDR1 is SEHNR and CDR2 FQNEAQ (reference sequence). The CDR3 DNA sequence: TGTGCCAGCAGCTTCACAGGGTCCGCCGGGGAGACCCAGTACTTC. It encodes CASSFTGSAGETQYF.

At least ten counts were recorded for this clonotype. V and J are TRBV28 and TRBJ1-1; no reliable D call. This CDR3 is built from 12 residues. Germline assignment: CDR1 MDHEN and CDR2 SYDVKM. The CDR3 here is CLSGSMNTEAFF. Written as DNA, the CDR3 is TGTTTAAGCGGGAGCATGAACACTGAAGCTTTCTTT.

This clonotype was counted many times. The chain is built from TRBV7-2 and TRBJ1-5, with 9 bases identical to TRBD1. Unmatched junction bases numbered 6, after V lost 4 bases and J lost 5 bases. The germline V gene has CDR1 SGHTA and CDR2 FQGNSA. This CDR3 has 15 residues. The CDR3 reads CASSSSTGGHQPQHF. CDR3 in DNA: TGTGCCAGCAGCTCCTCGACAGGGGGTCATCAGCCCCAGCATTTT.

The sample holds many counts of this clonotype. The chain joins TRBV7-2 to TRBJ1-2, with TRBD1 as a possible D gene (5 bases). Between the trimmed V and J ends, which lost 1 base and 5 bases, there was a span of 14 bases. This CDR3 has 15 residues. The germline V gene encodes CDR1 SGHTA and CDR2 FQGNSA. The CDR3 DNA sequence: TGTGCCAGCAGCTTAGATTCAGGGTCAACTTATGGCTACACCTTC. Its protein product is CASSLDSGSTYGYTF.

This clonotype occurred many times. V is TRBV18 and J is TRBJ2-3; unclear D gene. The CDR3 totals 13 residues. Germline loops: CDR1 KGHSH, CDR2 LQKENI. Trimming cost V 2 bases and J 3 bases, with 6 bases left between them. CDR3 loop: CASSPDSTDTQYF. The CDR3 DNA reads as TGTGCCAGCTCACCAGACTCAACAGATACGCAGTATTTT.

The chain employs TRBV5-1 and TRBJ1-1; D perhaps matches TRBD1 (6 bases). The CDR3 runs to 15 residues. Trimming took 0 bases from V and 6 from J, leaving 15 bases between them. Per germline, CDR1 SGHRS and CDR2 YFSETQ. CDR3 in DNA: TGCGCCAGCAGCTTGGCGGGACCGGGGGCGGCTGAAGCTTTCTTT. It yields the protein CASSLAGPGAAEAFF.